This T cell receptor beta chain was sequenced in a study of shared T cell receptors in the human thymus. Libraries were prepared by immunoSEQ multiplex PCR; TCRdb keeps only in-frame clonotypes and omits some of them. Here the sample spans approximately 730,000 clones, 70% to 90% being singletons. This clone was found once. CDR1 is SGHDT and CDR2 is YYEEEE in the germline V gene. V was trimmed by 4 bases and J by 3 bases, leaving 14 bases between them. The CDR3 contains 15 residues. These data were also reused for a study on human thymus T cells. Per that study: Corrective cardiac surgery supplied the resected thymus tissue.

The rearrangement uses TRBV5-6 and TRBJ1-5; D unclear. This receptor was obtained from a girl less than two years old with a congenital heart defect. Input material: thymocytes. The CDR3: CASSRGPGINQPQHF. CDR3 DNA sequence: TGTGCCAGCAGCCGAGGTCCGGGGATCAATCAGCCCCAGCATTTT.